One and the same sample provided the 5 T cell receptor beta chains below, sequenced in a study of T-cell memory formation after mild COVID-19. Each CDR3 protein is one row after TCRdb ran MiXCR on the 5' RACE reads. Of around 530,000 distinct CDR3 sequences listed, about 20% were seen once; the top ten hold roughly 8.1%. The sequenced sample consisted of PBMCs or a T cell subset sorted from them (not recorded which). The source is an adult woman who had mild COVID-19 (a few samples of this study predate the infection). Cell type and time point are not known.

V usage is TRBV12-3 or TRBV12-4 and J usage is TRBJ1-6; tentatively, D is TRBD1 (5 bases). Trimming took 0 bases from V and 8 from J, leaving 29 bases between them. The CDR3 extends over 21 amino acids. This CDR3 reads CASSLALSGQSPPRRDSPLHF. The DNA for the CDR3 is TGTGCCAGCAGTTTAGCGCTATCAGGGCAGTCACCCCCTAGGAGGGATTCACCCCTCCACTTT.

This clonotype was seen a handful of times. The chain links TRBV12-3 or TRBV12-4 to TRBJ2-1; tentative D call: TRBD1 (6 bases). V lost 2 bases and J 1 base, leaving 12 bases between the germline ends. The CDR3 contains 16 residues. CDR3 nucleotides: TGTGCCAGCAGTTTAAGGGGGACGGGGTCCTACAATGAGCAGTTCTTC. Its translation: CASSLRGTGSYNEQFF.

V is TRBV15 and J is TRBJ2-5; D not resolved. V was shortened by 0 bases and J by 13 bases, with 12 bases between the two germline ends. The CDR3 consists of 12 residues. In germline, CDR1 is LNHNV, CDR2 YYDKDF (reference sequence). The CDR3 reads CATSRDRLLVYF. For the CDR3, the DNA is TGTGCCACCAGCAGAGATCGTCTACTGGTGTACTTC. Full variable domain (outside the CDR3, taken from reference TRBV15 and TRBJ2-5): DAMVIQNPRYQVTQFGKPVTLSCSQTLNHNVMYWYQQKSSQAPKLLFHYYDKDFNNEADTPDNFQSRRPNTSFCFLDIRSPGLGDTAMYLCATSRDRLLVYFGPGTRLLVL.

The chain carries TRBV18 and TRBJ2-2; 9 bases match TRBD2. Germline V gene data show CDR1 as KGHSH and CDR2 as LQKENI. CDR3 length equals 16 residues. V was clipped by 6 bases and J by 4 bases; unmatched bases: 9. The CDR3, as DNA: TGTGCCAGCTCGGCGGTCCGAGCGGGAGGCACCGGGGAGCTGTTTTTT. Amino acids: CASSAVRAGGTGELFF.

The chain uses TRBV20-1 and TRBJ2-3, with 7 bases identical to TRBD2. The length of the CDR3 is 15 residues. Per the germline V gene, CDR1 is DFQATT and CDR2 is SNEGSKA (reference sequence). V shed 3 bases and J 0 bases; nucleotides not matched to a gene: 6. The CDR3 reads CSARAGLESTDTQYF. The CDR3 DNA sequence: TGCAGTGCTAGGGCTGGACTAGAGAGCACAGATACGCAGTATTTT.